The 5 T cell receptor beta chains below come from one sample, sequenced in a study of monozygotic twins with inflammatory bowel disease. Each CDR3 protein gets one entry in TCRdb, which reprocessed the 5' RACE reads and gives no DNA. This table holds 120,000 to 150,000 distinct CDR3 sequences. Source material: blood. These receptors were collected from a human donor with ulcerative colitis or Crohn's disease, or a healthy co-twin of an affected twin (not recorded which).

V gene TRBV3-1 combines with J gene TRBJ2-2; absent DNA, TCRdb's TRBD1 call cannot be checked. Germline CDR1 reads LGHDT; CDR2 reads YNNKEL (reference sequence). The CDR3 is 14 residues long. CDR3 amino acids: CASGHGRRGGELFF.

V usage is TRBV6-5 and J usage is TRBJ2-7; TCRdb reports TRBD2, a call that lacks DNA to check it against. The CDR3 sequence is 16 residues long. Germline CDR1 MNHEY, CDR2 SVGAGI. The CDR3 reads CASSYSREALSYEQYF.

The chain uses TRBV30 and TRBJ2-1; the D call of TRBD1 rests on TCRdb alone, since no DNA is present to check it. Germline V gene lookup returns CDR1 GTSNPN and CDR2 SVGIG (reference sequence). This CDR3 comprises 16 residues. CDR3 residues: CAWTLGPYASWNEQFF. The whole variable domain, filled in from reference TRBV30 and TRBJ2-1, reads SQTIHQWPATLVQPVGSPLSLECTVEGTSNPNLYWYRQAAGRGLQLLFYSVGIGQISSEVPQNLSASRPQDRQFILSSKKLLLSDSGFYLCAWTLGPYASWNEQFFGPGTRLTVL.

J is TRBJ2-5 and V is TRBV29-1; TCRdb's D call, TRBD2, is unchecked because there is no DNA. This CDR3 is 14 amino acids long. From germline, CDR1 is SQVTM and CDR2 ANQGSEA. CDR3 amino acids: CSVRLAGGQETQYF.

The genes are TRBV7-2 and TRBJ2-1; TCRdb's D call of TRBD2 is untestable without DNA. CDR1 is SGHTA, CDR2 FQGNSA, per germline. This CDR3 contains 15 residues. CDR3: CASSSPSTSGYEQFF.